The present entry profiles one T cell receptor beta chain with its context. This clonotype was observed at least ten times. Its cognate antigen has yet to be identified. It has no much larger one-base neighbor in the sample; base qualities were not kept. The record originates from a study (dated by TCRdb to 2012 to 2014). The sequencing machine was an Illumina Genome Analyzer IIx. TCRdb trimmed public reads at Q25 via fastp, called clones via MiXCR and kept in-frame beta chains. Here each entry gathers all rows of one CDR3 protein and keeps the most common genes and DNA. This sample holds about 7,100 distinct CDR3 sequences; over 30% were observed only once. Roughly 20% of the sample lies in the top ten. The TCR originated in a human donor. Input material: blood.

In nucleotides, the sequence is TGTGCCAGCTCACCACCGGGTCCTGATGAAAAACTGTTTTTT. This codes for CASSPPGPDEKLFF. The sequence joins TRBV18 to TRBJ1-4; no D gene call is confident. From cysteine to phenylalanine, the CDR3 is 14 amino acids long. Of the read, only the CDR3 DNA is kept; its 42 bases are in frame from base 1. CDR1 and CDR2 (KGHSH, LQKENI) derive from the germline V gene. V loses 0 bases, J loses 6 bases, and the germline ends lie 8 bases apart.